The 20 T cell receptor beta chains listed next were all sequenced from one sample in a study of T cell changes during pregnancy in multiple sclerosis. The protocol was immunoSEQ multiplex PCR, while the TCRdb copy is restricted to in-frame clones and leaves out a portion. The sample lists tens of thousands of clones, roughly 90% occurring once. The sample was CD4+ T cells from peripheral blood mononuclear cells, taken after pregnancy. These receptors all stem from a female donor with multiple sclerosis, enrolled in a pregnancy study.

The chain couples TRBV29-1 to TRBJ1-5; 11 nucleotides agree with TRBD1. There are 14 residues in the CDR3. V trimming: 6 bases; J trimming: 6 bases; junction bases outside the gene matches: 7. Germline CDR1 is SQVTM and CDR2 is ANQGSEA. CDR3 region: CSVRGQGAGQPQHF. The CDR3 region has the DNA TGCAGCGTGAGAGGACAGGGGGCGGGTCAGCCCCAGCATTTT.

J is TRBJ1-3 and V is TRBV5-1; 7 bases agree with TRBD1. Germline values: CDR1 SGHRS, CDR2 YFSETQ. The CDR3 contains 15 residues. V lost 0 bases and J lost 2; bases outside the gene matches: 2. CDR3 loop: CASSLAGTAGNTIYF. The DNA of the CDR3 is TGCGCCAGCAGCTTGGCCGGGACAGCTGGAAACACCATATATTTT.

The V call is TRBV7-2, the J call TRBJ2-1; TRBD2 matches at 11 bases. This CDR3 comprises 14 residues. Germline V gene sequence: CDR1 SGHTA, CDR2 FQGNSA. Germline trimming cut 3 bases from V and 6 bases from J; bases unmatched to any gene: 1. The chain's CDR3 is CASSFGLAGNEQFF. In DNA form, the CDR3 reads TGTGCCAGCAGCTTCGGACTAGCGGGCAATGAGCAGTTCTTC. Together with reference TRBV7-2 and TRBJ2-1, the CDR3 gives the full variable domain: GAGVSQSPSNKVTEKGKDVELRCDPISGHTALYWYRQSLGQGLEFLIYFQGNSAPDKSGLPSDRFSAERTGGSVSTLTIQRTQQEDSAVYLCASSFGLAGNEQFFGPGTRLTVL.

This chain connects TRBV11-3 to TRBJ2-5; the D gene is possibly TRBD1 (6 bases). V lost 4 bases and J 5 bases, leaving 11 bases between the germline ends. The germline gives CDR1 SGHNT, CDR2 YENEEA. The length of the CDR3 is 13 residues. CDR3: CASSYGQKETQYF. CDR3 nucleotide sequence: TGTGCCAGCAGCTATGGACAGAAGGAGACCCAGTACTTC.

The chain recombines TRBV27 with TRBJ2-3, with 10 bases that match TRBD2. This CDR3 spans 16 amino acids. Germline trimming cut 3 bases from V and 4 bases from J; bases unmatched to any gene: 7. Germline values: CDR1 MNHEY, CDR2 SMNVEV (reference sequence). In nucleotides, the CDR3 is TGTGCCAGCAGTTTTTTGTCTAGCGGGAGTTCAGATACGCAGTATTTT. Protein sequence: CASSFLSSGSSDTQYF.

The chain has TRBV5-4 and TRBJ2-2; D gene uncertain. V lost 0 bases and J lost 6, with 9 bases in between. Per germline, CDR1 SGHNT and CDR2 YYREEE (reference sequence). The CDR3 totals 14 residues. The CDR3 DNA reads as TGTGCCAGCAGCTTGGTGGCTGGTCCCGGGGAGCTGTTTTTT. Amino acids: CASSLVAGPGELFF.

The chain carries TRBV6-1 and TRBJ2-2; unclear D gene. The CDR3 runs to 15 residues. Germline V lookup: CDR1 MNHNS, CDR2 SASEGT. V lost 4 bases, J lost 4 bases, and 13 bases lay in between. In nucleotides, the CDR3 is TGTGCCAGCAGTGCGCTGCTAGGTGGCACCGGGGAGCTGTTTTTT. Its protein is CASSALLGGTGELFF.

This chain uses TRBV4-2 with TRBJ2-2; D not certain. This CDR3 comprises 14 residues. Germline V gene lookup returns CDR1 LGHNA and CDR2 YNFKEQ. V was cut by 1 base and J by 6 bases, with 9 bases left in between. The CDR3 sequence: CASSQAPSAGELFF. CDR3 nucleotides: TGTGCCAGCAGCCAAGCCCCCTCGGCCGGGGAGCTGTTTTTT.

The chain is built from TRBV6-5 and TRBJ1-2; TRBD1 matches 9 bases. The CDR3 consists of 15 residues. Unmatched junction bases numbered 8, after V lost 6 bases and J lost 3 bases. Germline V gene sequence: CDR1 MNHEY, CDR2 SVGAGI. CDR3: CASRPLGTGYYGYTF. DNA of the CDR3: TGTGCCAGCAGACCACTTGGGACAGGGTACTATGGCTACACCTTC.

The V gene is TRBV11-3, the J gene TRBJ1-3, with no clear D. The CDR3 spans 14 residues. Deletions cut 5 bases from V and 0 bases from J, with 8 bases between. The germline gives CDR1 SGHNT, CDR2 YENEEA. CDR3 in amino acids: CASSDGDSGNTIYF. The CDR3 coding sequence is TGTGCCAGCAGCGACGGGGACTCTGGAAACACCATATATTTT.

V is TRBV7-2 and J is TRBJ2-7; no clear D gene. Germline CDR1 reads SGHTA; CDR2 reads FQGNSA. The CDR3 has 12 amino acids. V was cut by 0 bases and J by 9 bases, with 9 bases left in between. The CDR3 here is CASSLARGLQYF. DNA for the CDR3: TGTGCCAGCAGCTTAGCGCGCGGTCTGCAGTACTTC.

The rearrangement links TRBV5-4 to TRBJ2-5; TRBD1 is a possible D gene (6 bases). The CDR3 is made up of 15 amino acids. V was cut by 2 bases and J by 3 bases, with 14 bases left in between. Germline assignment: CDR1 SGHNT and CDR2 YYREEE (reference sequence). The CDR3 DNA sequence: TGTGCCAGCAGCTTAATAACAGGGATTGAAGAGACCCAGTACTTC. Protein sequence: CASSLITGIEETQYF.

This chain joins TRBV14 and TRBJ2-7; 10 bases align to TRBD2. CDR3 length: 17 residues. Germline V CDR1 and CDR2: SGHDN, FVKESK. After removal of 1 base from V and 3 bases from J, the junction contained 9 bases not matched to a gene. CDR3 loop: CASSQGSLAGAIYEQYF. CDR3 in DNA: TGTGCCAGCAGCCAAGGTTCCCTAGCGGGAGCCATCTACGAGCAGTACTTC.

The chain is built from TRBV11-2 and TRBJ2-6, with TRBD2 as a possible D gene (6 bases). The CDR3 loop spans 17 amino acids. V was shortened by 10 bases and J by 0 bases, with 19 bases between the two germline ends. Germline values: CDR1 SGHAT, CDR2 FQNNGV. CDR3 DNA sequence: TGTGCCACCCCCTCGGGGGTTGGAGGCTCTGGGGCCAACGTCCTGACTTTC. Its protein is CATPSGVGGSGANVLTF.

The chain couples TRBV19 to TRBJ1-4; TRBD1 matches at 7 bases. This CDR3 contains 17 residues. V gave up 7 bases and J gave up 1 base; unmatched junction bases: 12. The V gene's germline CDR1 is LNHDA and CDR2 SQIVND (reference sequence). CDR3 in DNA: TGTGCCAGTAACCCGACAGGGAAAGGTAGAACTAATGAAAAACTGTTTTTT. Translation: CASNPTGKGRTNEKLFF.

V gene TRBV6-5 combines with J gene TRBJ2-2; 8 bases are a match to TRBD1. Germline V lookup: CDR1 MNHEY, CDR2 SVGAGI. The CDR3 sequence is 15 residues long. J was trimmed by 7 bases and V by 0 bases; bases with no gene match: 4. The CDR3 DNA reads TGTGCCAGCAGTTACTCCCGGACAGGGCGCGGGGAGCTGTTTTTT. Amino acid sequence: CASSYSRTGRGELFF.

This clone was counted once. V is TRBV28 and J is TRBJ2-7; TRBD1 aligns across 10 bases. V trimming: 8 bases; J trimming: 4 bases; junction bases outside the gene matches: 17. CDR3 length equals 17 residues. Germline loops: CDR1 MDHEN, CDR2 SYDVKM. CDR3 DNA: TGTGCCAGCTCAAGCCCCAATCCGGGACAGGGGATGTACGAGCAGTACTTC. Its translation: CASSSPNPGQGMYEQYF.

V and J are TRBV7-9 and TRBJ2-7; TRBD1 aligns across 9 bases. The CDR3 spans 15 residues. The junction had 7 bases not matched to a gene; V was cut back by 5 bases and J by 2 bases. Germline V lookup: CDR1 SEHNR, CDR2 FQNEAQ (reference sequence). In DNA, the CDR3 is TGTGCCAGCAGCCTCGGGACAGGGAAGACCTACGAGCAGTACTTC. It encodes CASSLGTGKTYEQYF.

Here the CDR3 reads CASSPPAGRLRRGYTF. The CDR3 DNA reads as TGTGCCAGCAGTCCCCCGGCAGGGCGGTTACGGCGGGGCTACACCTTC. This sequence joins TRBV28 and TRBJ1-2; a possible D gene is TRBD1 (5 bases). With 5 bases removed from V and 8 bases from J, the gap between germline ends came to 24 bases. The CDR3 contains 16 residues. Per germline, CDR1 MDHEN and CDR2 SYDVKM.

The chain couples TRBV29-1 to TRBJ1-1, with D possibly matching TRBD1 (6 bases). The CDR3 runs 14 residues. Per the germline V gene, CDR1 is SQVTM and CDR2 is ANQGSEA. The V and J ends lost 4 bases and 1 base respectively, with 13 bases between them. The CDR3 bases are TGCAGCGTTGTCTGGGGGCGAGGGAACACTGAAGCTTTCTTT. This sequence encodes CSVVWGRGNTEAFF.